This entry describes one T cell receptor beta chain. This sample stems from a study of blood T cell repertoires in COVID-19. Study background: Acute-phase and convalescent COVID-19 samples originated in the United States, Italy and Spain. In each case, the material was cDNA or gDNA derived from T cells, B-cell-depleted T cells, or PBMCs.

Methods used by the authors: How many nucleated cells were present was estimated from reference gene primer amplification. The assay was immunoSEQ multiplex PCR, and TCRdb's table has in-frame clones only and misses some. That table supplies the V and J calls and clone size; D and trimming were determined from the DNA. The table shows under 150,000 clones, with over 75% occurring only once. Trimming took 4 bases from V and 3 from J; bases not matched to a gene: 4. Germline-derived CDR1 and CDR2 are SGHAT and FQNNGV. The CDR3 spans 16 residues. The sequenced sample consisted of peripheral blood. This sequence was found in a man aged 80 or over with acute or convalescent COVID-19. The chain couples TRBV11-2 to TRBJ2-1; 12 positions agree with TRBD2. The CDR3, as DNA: TGTGCCAGCAGCTCTAGCGGGGGGGCCCACTACAATGAGCAGTTCTTC. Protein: CASSSSGGAHYNEQFF.